The present entry profiles one T cell receptor (beta chain) with its context. As yet, its antigen is unknown. TCRdb's copy holds only in-frame clones and misses some; the assay was immunoSEQ multiplex PCR. The table includes 45,000 to 60,000 clones, roughly 72% detected once. CDR3 length equals 17 residues. Germline V lookup: CDR1 SGHRS, CDR2 YFSETQ. V was cut by 0 bases and J by 0 bases, with 10 bases left in between. The sample belongs to a study of vaccination effects on CD4 cells after COVID-19. General study points: Few convalescent patients, and no early post-infection timepoints, were available to the study.

Having been cultured for about ten days, the cells underwent CD4+ T cell isolation. Vaccine administered to participants consisted of two doses of either BNT162b2 or mRNA-1273. The receptor's source is a human donor who received a COVID-19 vaccine. The material sequenced was CD4+ T cells from PBMCs cultured without peptide, taken after COVID-19 vaccination. The chain combines TRBV5-1 with TRBJ2-6; D perhaps matches TRBD1 (6 bases). CDR3 coding DNA: TGCGCCAGCAGCTTGGCAGGGGTGGACTCTGGGGCCAACGTCCTGACTTTC. It specifies CASSLAGVDSGANVLTF.